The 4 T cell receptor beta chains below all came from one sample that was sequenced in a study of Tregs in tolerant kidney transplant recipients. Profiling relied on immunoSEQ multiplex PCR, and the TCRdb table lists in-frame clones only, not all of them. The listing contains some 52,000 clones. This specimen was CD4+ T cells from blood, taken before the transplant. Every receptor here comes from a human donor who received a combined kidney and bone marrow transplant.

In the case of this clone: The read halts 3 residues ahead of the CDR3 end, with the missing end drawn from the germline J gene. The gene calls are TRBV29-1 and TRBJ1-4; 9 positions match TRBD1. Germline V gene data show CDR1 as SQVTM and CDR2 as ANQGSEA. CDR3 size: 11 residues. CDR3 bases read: TGCAGCGTTGGCGGGGACAGGGAA. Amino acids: CSVGGDRE. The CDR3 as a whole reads CSVGGDRELFF.

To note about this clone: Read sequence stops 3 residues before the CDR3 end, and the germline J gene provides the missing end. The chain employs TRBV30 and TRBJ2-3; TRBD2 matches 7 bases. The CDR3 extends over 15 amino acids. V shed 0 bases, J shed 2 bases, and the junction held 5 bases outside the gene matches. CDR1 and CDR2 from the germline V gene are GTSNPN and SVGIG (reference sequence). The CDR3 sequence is CAWSVEAGDTDTQYF. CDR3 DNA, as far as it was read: TGTGCCTGGAGTGTTGAGGCGGGGGACACAGATACG.

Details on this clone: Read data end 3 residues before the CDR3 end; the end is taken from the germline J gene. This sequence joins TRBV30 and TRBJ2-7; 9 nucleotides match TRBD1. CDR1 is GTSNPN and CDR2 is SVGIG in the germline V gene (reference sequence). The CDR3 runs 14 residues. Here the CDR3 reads CAGTRGTGNYEQYF. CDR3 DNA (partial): TGTGCTGGAACACGGGGGACAGGGAATTACGAG. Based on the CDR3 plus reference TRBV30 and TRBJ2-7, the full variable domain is SQTIHQWPATLVQPVGSPLSLECTVEGTSNPNLYWYRQAAGRGLQLLFYSVGIGQISSEVPQNLSASRPQDRQFILSSKKLLLSDSGFYLCAGTRGTGNYEQYFGPGTRLTVT.

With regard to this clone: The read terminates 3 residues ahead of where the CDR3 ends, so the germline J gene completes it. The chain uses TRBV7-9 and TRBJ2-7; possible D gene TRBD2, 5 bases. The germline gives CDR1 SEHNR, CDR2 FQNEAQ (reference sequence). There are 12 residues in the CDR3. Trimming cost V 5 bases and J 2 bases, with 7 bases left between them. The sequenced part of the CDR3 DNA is TGTGCCAGCAGCCCGAGGGCCTACGAG. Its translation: CASSPRAYE. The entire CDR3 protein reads CASSPRAYEQYF.